This paragraph covers one T cell receptor (beta chain) sequence. Its antigen specificity is not known. It has no much larger one-base neighbor in the sample; base qualities were not kept. This specimen belongs to a study of blood T cell repertoires in COVID-19 (dated by TCRdb to 2020 to 2021). Regarding the complete study: Samples from collaborators originated in the United States, Italy and Spain and spanned both the acute and convalescent phases of COVID-19. The material from the prospective study consisted of cDNA or gDNA derived from T cells, B-cell-depleted T cells, or PBMCs. Subjects who had been exposed to COVID-19, were actively infected with it, or had recovered from it provided the deeply sampled blood TCRbeta repertoires that made up the dataset. The repertoires were made available in a free public database intended to serve as a resource for research on the immune response to SARS-CoV-2. The samples were drawn from the first 160 participants of the ongoing ImmuneRACE study and from 1,254 subjects provided by 6 global collaborators. Nearly every sample came with metadata listing a de-identified subject ID, COVID-19 status, age in years and sex. HLA class I and class II types, where available, came from metadata supplied by the sample provider rather than from assay-based typing.

What the work shows at the level of the full study, not this receptor alone: The quantity of clinical and demographic metadata differed by source and by participant and was supplied without curation.

The immunoSEQ Assay, a bias-controlled multiplex PCR, was used to amplify TCRbeta CDR3 regions from genomic DNA. In the authors' own workflow: Within the assay, amplification of reference gene primers was used to estimate how many nucleated cells each sample contained. Sequence reads were collapsed and filtered to measure the absolute abundance of every unique TCRbeta CDR3 rearrangement. Productive Simpson clonality was computed per sample as the square root of Simpson's diversity index over productive rearrangements. TCRdb's version of the immuneACCESS table is confined to in-frame rearrangements and falls short of the full clone set. An unresolved V gene accounts for under half of the shortfall where checked; the remainder is of unknown origin. D and trimming were read from the DNA, whereas the V and J calls and clone size are those reported in that table. This sample is represented by approximately 130,000 clones; 70% to 90% of them were singletons. Clones ranked in the top ten supply about 16% of the sample.

A second Seattle source provided samples from volunteer blood donors who had recovered from COVID-19. The collaborating institutions used their own protocols to collect whole blood in K2EDTA tubes. Collaborator samples were shipped for TCRbeta analysis as frozen whole blood, isolated PBMCs, or DNA extracted from either sample type. Reading from cysteine to phenylalanine, the CDR3 counts 13 amino acids. The only DNA kept is the CDR3, 39 bases in frame from the first base. Cut back by 7 bases and 6 bases, the V and J ends lie 14 bases apart. CDR1 is given as SGDLS and CDR2 as YYNGEE, both from the germline V gene.

The receptor was derived from a woman aged 50 to 60 who had recovered from COVID-19. In this chain, TRBV9 is recombined with TRBJ1-5; the D gene is unclear. Sample: peripheral blood. The CDR3 here reads CASGEDFTQPQHF. The DNA is TGTGCCAGCGGTGAGGACTTTACTCAGCCCCAGCATTTT.